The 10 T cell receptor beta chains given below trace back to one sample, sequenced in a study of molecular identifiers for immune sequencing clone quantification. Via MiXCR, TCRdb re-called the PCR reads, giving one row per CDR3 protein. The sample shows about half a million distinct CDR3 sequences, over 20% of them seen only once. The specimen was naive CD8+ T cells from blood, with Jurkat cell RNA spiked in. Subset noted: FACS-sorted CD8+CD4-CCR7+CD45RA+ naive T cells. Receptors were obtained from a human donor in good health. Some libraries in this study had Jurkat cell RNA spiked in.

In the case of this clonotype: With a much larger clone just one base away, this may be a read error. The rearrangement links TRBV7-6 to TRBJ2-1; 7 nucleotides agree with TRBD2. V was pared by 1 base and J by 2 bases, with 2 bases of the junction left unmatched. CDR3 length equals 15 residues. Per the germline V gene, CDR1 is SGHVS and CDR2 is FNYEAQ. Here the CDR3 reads CASSLGGGTYNEQFF. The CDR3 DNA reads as TGTGCCAGCAGCTTAGGGGGGGGGACCTACAATGAGCAGTTCTTC. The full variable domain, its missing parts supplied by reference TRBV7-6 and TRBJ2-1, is GAGVSQSPRYKVTKRGQDVALRCDPISGHVSLYWYRQALGQGPEFLTYFNYEAQQDKSGLPNDRFSAERPEGSISTLTIQRTEQRDSAMYRCASSLGGGTYNEQFFGPGTRLTVL.

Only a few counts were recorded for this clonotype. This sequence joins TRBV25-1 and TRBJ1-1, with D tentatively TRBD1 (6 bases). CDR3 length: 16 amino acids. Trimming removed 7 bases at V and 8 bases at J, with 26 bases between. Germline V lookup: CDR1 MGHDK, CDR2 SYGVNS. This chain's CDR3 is CASTPGLGGYLGEAFF. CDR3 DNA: TGTGCCAGCACCCCTGGTCTCGGGGGCTACTTAGGCGAAGCTTTCTTT.

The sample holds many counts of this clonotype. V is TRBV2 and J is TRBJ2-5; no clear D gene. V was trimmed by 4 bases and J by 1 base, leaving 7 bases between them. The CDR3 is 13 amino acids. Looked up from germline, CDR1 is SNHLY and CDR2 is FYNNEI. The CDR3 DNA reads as TGTGCCAGCAGTGGAAGAAGCCAAGAGACCCAGTACTTC. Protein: CASSGRSQETQYF.

DNA of the CDR3: TGTGCCAGCAGGACTAGCGGGAGGGCCTCTGAGCAGTACTTC. This translates into CASRTSGRASEQYF. The chain recombines TRBV28 with TRBJ2-7; 14 bases are shared with TRBD2. The ends lost 6 bases at V and 7 bases at J; junction bases unmatched: 5. CDR3 length equals 14 residues. CDR1 is MDHEN and CDR2 is SYDVKM in the germline V gene.

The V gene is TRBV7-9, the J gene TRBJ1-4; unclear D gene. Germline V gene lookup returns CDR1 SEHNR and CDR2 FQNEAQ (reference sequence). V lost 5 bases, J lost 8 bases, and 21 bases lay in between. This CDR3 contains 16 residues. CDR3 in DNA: TGTGCCAGCAGCCCACCACCGAGGGAGGGCGAAGAAAAACTGTTTTTT. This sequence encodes CASSPPPREGEEKLFF.

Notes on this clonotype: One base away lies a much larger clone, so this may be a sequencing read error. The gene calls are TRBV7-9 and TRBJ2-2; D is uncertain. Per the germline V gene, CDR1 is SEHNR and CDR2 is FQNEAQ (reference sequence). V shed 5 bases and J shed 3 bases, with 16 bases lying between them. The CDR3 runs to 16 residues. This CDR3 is CASSVDPDLDTGELFF. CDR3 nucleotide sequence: TGTGCCAGCAGCGTCGACCCAGATCTTGACACCGGGGAGCTGTTTTTT.

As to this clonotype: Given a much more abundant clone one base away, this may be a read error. CDR3 nucleotides: TGCGCCAGCAGCCTAACCGGGACATCCACCTACGGGCAGTACTTC. Protein: CASSLTGTSTYGQYF. This chain joins TRBV4-1 and TRBJ2-7; D perhaps matches TRBD1 (6 bases). The germline CDR1 and CDR2 sequences are MGHRA and YSYEKL. The CDR3 runs 15 residues.

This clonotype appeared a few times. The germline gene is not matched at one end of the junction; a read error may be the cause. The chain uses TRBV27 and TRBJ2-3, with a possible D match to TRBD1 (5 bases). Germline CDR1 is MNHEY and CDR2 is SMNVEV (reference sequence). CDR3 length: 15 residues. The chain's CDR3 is CASSFFSASTETQYF. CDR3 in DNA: TGTGCCAGCAGTTTTTTCTCGGCGTCGACAGAAACGCAGTATTTT.

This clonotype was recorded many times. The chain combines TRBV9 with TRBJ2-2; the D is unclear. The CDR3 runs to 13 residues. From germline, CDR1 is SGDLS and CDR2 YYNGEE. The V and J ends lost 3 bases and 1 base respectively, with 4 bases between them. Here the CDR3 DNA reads TGTGCCAGCAGCGAGCTGAACACCGGGGAGCTGTTTTTT. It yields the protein CASSELNTGELFF. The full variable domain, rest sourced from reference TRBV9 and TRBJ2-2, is DSGVTQTPKHLITATGQRVTLRCSPRSGDLSVYWYQQSLDQGLQFLIQYYNGEERAKGNILERFSAQQFPDLHSELNLSSLELGDSALYFCASSELNTGELFFGEGSRLTVL.

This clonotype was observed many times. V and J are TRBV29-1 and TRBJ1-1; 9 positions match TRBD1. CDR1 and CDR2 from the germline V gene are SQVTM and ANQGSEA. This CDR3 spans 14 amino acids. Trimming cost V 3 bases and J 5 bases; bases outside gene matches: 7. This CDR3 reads CSVELVTGGTEAFF. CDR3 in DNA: TGCAGCGTTGAGTTAGTGACAGGGGGGACTGAAGCTTTCTTT.